Below are 7 T cell receptor beta chains sequenced from a single sample in a study of cytomegalovirus exposure and HLA in healthy donors. The PCR ran on 60 Vbeta and 13 Jbeta primers. Here immunoSEQ multiplex PCR was the method, and the copy in TCRdb shows in-frame clones only, minus some. The table lists approximately 150,000 clones, around 78% of them singletons. Sequences were obtained from PBMCs. The receptors were sampled from a woman aged 40 to 55 in good health and CMV-seropositive.

With regard to this clone: Because the CDR3's place on the DNA is in doubt, the DNA is left out and the CDR3 is given as listed by TCRdb. The rearrangement joins TRBV6-5 to TRBJ2-5; the table's D gene call, TRBD2, was not cross checked with the DNA. Germline-derived CDR1 and CDR2 are MNHEY and SVGAGI. Ends included, the CDR3 has 15 residues. CDR3 residues: CASSTSGGFRKTQYF.

The chain recombines TRBV6-5 with TRBJ1-2; 9 positions agree with TRBD1. Germline V gives CDR1 MNHEY, CDR2 SVGAGI. The CDR3 loop spans 14 amino acids. V dropped 6 bases and J dropped 4; count of bases not matched to a gene: 6. CDR3: CASRGTGQTYGYTF. The CDR3 coding sequence is TGTGCCAGCAGGGGGACAGGGCAGACCTATGGCTACACCTTC.

This clone appeared a few times. The chain recombines TRBV7-9 with TRBJ2-5; D perhaps matches TRBD1 (6 bases). The CDR3 runs 14 residues. V was trimmed by 1 base and J by 2 bases, leaving 8 bases between them. Germline values: CDR1 SEHNR, CDR2 FQNEAQ (reference sequence). The DNA of the CDR3 is TGTGCCAGCAGCTTAGGGACAGCTCAAGAGACCCAGTACTTC. Protein product: CASSLGTAQETQYF.

The chain is built from TRBV19 and TRBJ2-1; 7 bases are a match to TRBD2. V lost 6 bases, J lost 0 bases, and 5 bases stayed unmatched. Germline V gene data show CDR1 as LNHDA and CDR2 as SQIVND (reference sequence). The CDR3 runs 15 residues. The CDR3 DNA is TGTGCCAGTAGCCTGAGCGGGGTCTCCTACAATGAGCAGTTCTTC. Encoded protein: CASSLSGVSYNEQFF.

The chain has TRBV19 and TRBJ1-2, with a possible D match to TRBD1 (6 bases). Trimming pared 2 bases from V and 8 bases from J, leaving 12 bases between. This CDR3 is built from 13 residues. CDR1 LNHDA and CDR2 SQIVND come from the germline V gene (reference sequence). The CDR3 nucleotides are TGTGCCAGTAGTATACAGGGGAGCCACGGCTACACCTTC. This codes for CASSIQGSHGYTF. Full variable domain (missing parts from reference TRBV19 and TRBJ1-2): DGGITQSPKYLFRKEGQNVTLSCEQNLNHDAMYWYRQDPGQGLRLIYYSQIVNDFQKGDIAEGYSVSREKKESFPLTVTSAQKNPTAFYLCASSIQGSHGYTFGSGTRLTVV.

This chain links TRBV4-2 with TRBJ2-2; 14 nucleotides agree with TRBD2. The junction had 8 bases not matched to a gene; V was cut back by 0 bases and J by 8 bases. Germline lookup yields CDR1 LGHNA and CDR2 YNFKEQ. This CDR3 region has 18 residues. In nucleotides, the CDR3 is TGTGCCAGCAGCCAAGAACTGACTAGCGGGGGGGCCCCTGGGGAGCTGTTTTTT. Encoded protein: CASSQELTSGGAPGELFF.

In its sample, this clone was seen a few times. The V call is TRBV29-1, the J call TRBJ2-5; TRBD2 agrees at 7 bases. This CDR3 region has 12 residues. Looked up from germline, CDR1 is SQVTM and CDR2 is ANQGSEA. Unmatched junction bases numbered 1, after V lost 4 bases and J lost 2 bases. CDR3 region: CSVGRGQETQYF. The DNA of the CDR3 is TGCAGCGTTGGGCGGGGGCAAGAGACCCAGTACTTC.